These T cell receptor beta chains were read from a single sample in a study of cytomegalovirus exposure and HLA in healthy donors. Generated by immunoSEQ multiplex PCR, the TCRdb table keeps only in-frame clones and is missing some. The sample contains roughly 150,000 clones, 75% of which appear only once. Sample: PBMCs. The receptors were gathered from a woman aged 50 to 60 in good health and CMV-seropositive. CDR3s include the opening cysteine and the closing phenylalanine or tryptophan. The D gene is left open where the match is weak. A row's size may be missing; if present it is once, few, many or a size class.

TRBV6-1	NA	TRBJ1-4	NA	15	CASIRAHSTNEKLFF	TGTGCCAGCATCAGGGCCCATTCAACTAATGAAAAACTGTTTTTT
TRBV5-1	NA	TRBJ1-4	NA	16	CASSPRPSVFNEKLFF	TGCGCCAGCAGCCCCCGACCCAGCGTGTTTAATGAAAAACTGTTTTTT
TRBV18	TRBD1	TRBJ2-2	NA	15	CASSLNDRAGGELFF	TGTGCCAGCTCATTAAACGACAGGGCCGGCGGGGAGCTGTTTTTT
TRBV7-8	NA	TRBJ1-3	NA	16	CASSLGLPRAGNTIYF	TGTGCCAGCAGCTTAGGGTTGCCCAGGGCTGGAAACACCATATATTTT
TRBV15	TRBD1	TRBJ1-5	NA	16	CAETDRGRGGNQPQHF	TGTGCCGAAACCGACAGGGGGCGCGGGGGCAATCAGCCCCAGCATTTT
TRBV12-5	TRBD2	TRBJ2-3	few	16	CASGPGLAGGTDTQYF	TGTGCTAGTGGTCCAGGACTAGCGGGGGGAACAGATACGCAGTATTTT
TRBV4-2	NA	TRBJ1-3	NA	16	CASSRDPDTSGNTIYF	TGTGCCAGCAGCCGAGACCCTGACACCTCTGGAAACACCATATATTTT
TRBV4-1	NA	TRBJ2-2	NA	15	CASSTGQPNTGELFF	TGCGCCAGCAGCACCGGACAGCCTAACACCGGGGAGCTGTTTTTT
TRBV6-5	NA	TRBJ1-4	NA	16	CASSYSFSGRNEKLFF	TGTGCCAGCAGTTACTCGTTTTCAGGGCGTAATGAAAAACTGTTTTTT
TRBV7-8	TRBD1	TRBJ1-3	NA	16	CASSPRQGEAGNTIYF	TGTGCCAGCAGCCCGAGACAGGGTGAGGCTGGAAACACCATATATTTT
TRBV7-8	TRBD1	TRBJ1-3	NA	14	CASSLQGAGNTIYF	TGTGCCAGCAGCTTACAGGGGGCTGGAAACACCATATATTTT
TRBV7-2	NA	TRBJ2-3	NA	14	CASSSGLFTDTQYF	TGTGCCAGCAGCTCAGGACTGTTCACAGATACGCAGTATTTT
TRBV27	TRBD1	TRBJ1-2	NA	13	CASSPDRGGGYTF	TGTGCCAGCAGCCCGGACAGGGGGGGAGGCTACACCTTC
TRBV4-1	TRBD2	TRBJ2-1	NA	13	CASSLGTSFGQFF	TGCGCCAGCAGCCTGGGGACTAGCTTTGGGCAGTTCTTC
TRBV2	NA	TRBJ1-5	NA	13	CASSEVRVQPQHF	TGTGCCAGCAGTGAGGTCAGGGTCCAGCCCCAGCATTTT
TRBV6-1	TRBD1	TRBJ1-1	NA	13	CASSNRQGSEAFF	TGTGCCAGCAGTAACCGACAGGGGAGCGAAGCTTTCTTT
TRBV15	NA	TRBJ2-2	NA	15	CATSRDRGITGELFF	TGTGCCACCAGCAGAGATCGGGGAATCACCGGGGAGCTGTTTTTT
TRBV2	TRBD1	TRBJ1-2	NA	13	CASSGQGFYGYTF	TGTGCCAGCAGTGGACAGGGCTTCTATGGCTACACCTTC
TRBV5-5	TRBD1	TRBJ1-1	once	15	CASSLMAGGGTEAFF	TGTGCCAGCAGCCTCATGGCAGGGGGCGGCACTGAAGCTTTCTTT
TRBV6-1	NA	TRBJ1-5	NA	15	CASSERRGVLGPQHF	TGTGCCAGCAGTGAACGCCGCGGGGTTCTCGGACCCCAGCATTTT
TRBV2	TRBD1	TRBJ1-2	NA	11	CASIGTGGYTF	TGTGCCAGCATAGGGACAGGCGGCTACACCTTC
TRBV13	NA	TRBJ2-5	NA	17	CASSFSSRVSRQETQYF	TGTGCCAGCAGCTTTTCATCCCGGGTTAGTAGACAAGAGACCCAGTACTTC
TRBV2	NA	TRBJ1-6	NA	13	CASIIGGNSPLHF	TGTGCCAGCATTATAGGCGGTAATTCACCCCTCCACTTT
TRBV6-5	TRBD1	TRBJ1-6	NA	15	CASRSGTGLDSPLHF	TGTGCCAGCAGGTCGGGGACAGGGCTGGATTCACCCCTCCACTTT
TRBV5-6	NA	TRBJ1-1	NA	13	CASSFGTYTEAFF	TGTGCCAGCAGCTTTGGGACTTACACTGAAGCTTTCTTT
TRBV5-1	NA	TRBJ2-7	NA	15	CASSLEAGPTYEQYF	TGCGCCAGCAGCTTGGAGGCGGGGCCAACCTACGAGCAGTACTTC
TRBV6-5	TRBD1	TRBJ1-1	few	14	CASSWRGQDTEAFF	TGTGCCAGCAGTTGGCGGGGACAGGACACTGAAGCTTTCTTT
TRBV11-3	TRBD2	TRBJ2-5	NA	15	CASSLSSGVQETQYF	TGTGCCAGCAGCTTGTCTAGCGGGGTCCAAGAGACCCAGTACTTC
TRBV5-1	TRBD2	TRBJ2-2	NA	15	CASSFIAGDTGELFF	TGCGCCAGCAGCTTTATAGCGGGGGACACCGGGGAGCTGTTTTTT
TRBV30	TRBD2	TRBJ2-1	NA	15	CAWRLGGIAYNEQFF	TGTGCCTGGAGATTGGGGGGGATAGCCTACAATGAGCAGTTCTTC
TRBV6-1	NA	TRBJ1-1	NA	12	CASIAGKAEAFF	TGTGCCAGCATTGCAGGGAAGGCTGAAGCTTTCTTT
TRBV19	NA	TRBJ1-3	few	16	CASSTGDAHSGNTIYF	TGTGCCAGTAGTACAGGGGACGCACACTCTGGAAACACCATATATTTT
TRBV5-1	NA	TRBJ2-1	few	14	CASSLIGAVNEQFF	TGCGCCAGCAGCCTGATAGGGGCGGTTAATGAGCAGTTCTTC
TRBV6-5	NA	TRBJ1-4	NA	15	CASSRSTATNEKLFF	TGTGCCAGCAGCCGCAGTACCGCAACTAATGAAAAACTGTTTTTT
TRBV7-9	NA	TRBJ1-3	NA	15	CASSPFSQAGNTIYF	TGTGCCAGCAGCCCTTTTTCCCAGGCTGGAAACACCATATATTTT
TRBV20-1	NA	TRBJ2-1	NA	10	CSIGGNEQFF	TGCAGTATAGGAGGCAATGAGCAGTTCTTC
TRBV29-1	TRBD1	TRBJ1-1	NA	14	CSVGSVTGATEAFF	TGCAGCGTTGGCTCTGTGACAGGGGCCACTGAAGCTTTCTTT
TRBV5-6	TRBD1	TRBJ1-2	NA	13	CASSGGQGGGYTF	TGTGCCAGCAGCGGGGGACAGGGAGGTGGCTACACCTTC
TRBV6-5	TRBD1	TRBJ2-7	NA	15	CASSYDRGLTYEQYF	TGTGCCAGCAGTTACGACAGGGGGCTCACCTACGAGCAGTACTTC
TRBV5-1	TRBD1	TRBJ2-7	few	14	CASSLGTGGNEQYF	TGCGCCAGCAGCTTGGGAACAGGGGGCAACGAGCAGTACTTC
TRBV4-1	NA	TRBJ2-7	few	14	CASSQIQGLGSQYF	TGCGCCAGCAGCCAAATCCAGGGTTTAGGTAGTCAGTACTTC
TRBV14	NA	TRBJ2-7	NA	16	CASSQVVRDSYYEQYF	TGTGCCAGCAGCCAAGTGGTCCGGGACTCCTACTACGAGCAGTACTTC
TRBV27	TRBD2	TRBJ2-1	NA	16	CASFASGGIKWNEQFF	TGTGCCAGTTTCGCTAGCGGGGGGATCAAGTGGAATGAGCAGTTCTTC
TRBV5-6	NA	TRBJ1-5	NA	14	CASSLSGGDQPQHF	TGTGCCAGCAGCTTGTCGGGGGGGGATCAGCCCCAGCATTTT
TRBV4-1	TRBD2	TRBJ2-1	NA	17	CASSQEKTSGAYNEQFF	TGCGCCAGCAGCCAAGAGAAAACTAGCGGGGCCTACAATGAGCAGTTCTTC
TRBV5-1	TRBD1	TRBJ2-7	NA	15	CASSSRQGIFYEQYF	TGCGCCAGCAGCAGTAGACAGGGAATTTTTTACGAGCAGTACTTC
TRBV23-1	TRBD1	TRBJ1-4	NA	17	CASSQAGQGPTNEKLFF	TGCGCCAGCAGTCAAGCGGGACAGGGACCAACTAATGAAAAACTGTTTTTT
TRBV19	NA	TRBJ2-1	NA	11	CASTEENEQFF	TGTGCCAGTACCGAGGAGAATGAGCAGTTCTTC
TRBV2	TRBD1	TRBJ1-5	NA	16	CASRGQLSESNQPQHF	TGTGCCAGCAGGGGACAGCTTTCGGAGAGCAATCAGCCCCAGCATTTT
TRBV9	TRBD2	TRBJ2-3	NA	15	CASSKGQRGGDTQYF	TGTGCCAGCAGCAAGGGGCAGCGGGGCGGAGATACGCAGTATTTT
TRBV2	NA	TRBJ1-2	NA	12	CASSDEGYGYTF	TGTGCCAGCAGTGATGAGGGTTATGGCTACACCTTC
TRBV2	NA	TRBJ2-5	NA	13	CANGLLRQETQYF	TGTGCCAACGGACTACTCCGCCAAGAGACCCAGTACTTC
TRBV7-7	NA	TRBJ1-1	NA	13	CASSPGVGTEAFF	TGTGCCAGCAGCCCGGGGGTTGGCACTGAAGCTTTCTTT